Presented here are 27 T cell receptor beta chains from one specimen sequenced in a study of response to subunit inactivated influenza vaccine. Using its own MiXCR run on the RT-PCR reads, TCRdb lists one record per CDR3 protein. The repertoire holds around 520,000 distinct CDR3 sequences, around 25% seen once, with 1.5% to 2% in the top ten. The sequencing used CD4+ T cells sorted from PBMCs, collected roughly 5 days after vaccination. Receptors originate from a man aged 50 to 59 who received an inactivated influenza vaccine.

The V call is TRBV20-1, the J call TRBJ2-5, with D perhaps TRBD2 (6 bases). Germline lookup yields CDR1 DFQATT and CDR2 SNEGSKA (reference sequence). The CDR3 consists of 14 residues. V was clipped by 0 bases and J by 3 bases, with 11 bases between them. In nucleotides, the CDR3 is TGCAGTGCTAGAGATAAGCGGGTAGAAGAGACCCAGTACTTC. Its protein product is CSARDKRVEETQYF.

The chain recombines TRBV28 with TRBJ2-7, with D possibly being TRBD1 (5 bases). The CDR3 sequence is 10 residues long. Looked up from germline, CDR1 is MDHEN and CDR2 is SYDVKM. V was cut by 5 bases and J by 12 bases, with 11 bases left in between. The CDR3 DNA sequence: TGTGCCAGCAGTGGGCCAGGGATGTACTTC. Its protein product is CASSGPGMYF.

V usage is TRBV10-2 and J usage is TRBJ2-1, with TRBD2 identical over 9 bases. CDR1 is WSHSY and CDR2 is SAAADI in the germline V gene. Losses at the gene ends were 7 bases for V and 0 bases for J; bases not matched to a gene: 7. CDR3 length: 16 amino acids. The CDR3 loop reads CASKLAGALSYNEQFF. In DNA, the CDR3 is TGCGCCAGCAAATTAGCGGGGGCCCTCTCCTACAATGAGCAGTTCTTC.

This clonotype has only a few counts. This chain uses TRBV10-3 with TRBJ1-5; D not certain. The CDR3 consists of 13 residues. The germline V gene has CDR1 ENHRY and CDR2 SYGVKD. Trimming removed 0 bases from V and 9 bases from J, with 9 bases in between. The CDR3 sequence: CAISESGPSPQHF. The CDR3, as DNA: TGTGCCATCAGTGAGTCGGGTCCTTCGCCCCAGCATTTT.

The V gene is TRBV12-3 or TRBV12-4, the J gene TRBJ1-1; D gene unclear. CDR3 size: 17 residues. V was pared by 1 base and J by 4 bases, with 19 bases between. CDR3 bases: TGTGCCAGCAGTTTAGATTCCTGGGCTAACAGCGGCACTGAAGCTTTCTTT. It codes for CASSLDSWANSGTEAFF.

This clonotype was seen more than once but under ten times. V gene TRBV5-6 combines with J gene TRBJ2-1; 16 nucleotides line up with TRBD2. After removal of 4 bases from V and 0 bases from J, the junction contained 4 bases not matched to a gene. The CDR3 spans 18 residues. Germline V gene lookup returns CDR1 SGHDT and CDR2 YYEEEE. The CDR3 region is CASSMGLAGGSSYNEQFF. The CDR3 region has the DNA TGTGCCAGCAGCATGGGACTAGCGGGGGGGAGCTCCTACAATGAGCAGTTCTTC.

This rearrangement joins TRBV7-3 to TRBJ2-3, with D perhaps given as TRBD1 or TRBD2 (5 bases each). CDR3 length: 12 amino acids. Trimming cost V 8 bases and J 6 bases, with 12 bases left between them. CDR1 and CDR2 (germline): SGHTA, FQGTGA. CDR3 protein: CASGGEGDTQYF. For the CDR3, the DNA is TGTGCCAGCGGGGGTGAGGGGGATACGCAGTATTTT.

This clonotype showed up just a few times. The chain combines TRBV28 with TRBJ1-6, with 9 bases aligning to TRBD1. CDR1 MDHEN and CDR2 SYDVKM come from the germline V gene. After removal of 6 bases from V and 9 bases from J, the junction contained 9 bases not matched to a gene. The CDR3 totals 15 residues. The CDR3 DNA follows: TGTGCCAGCAGCCGCGACAGGGGGGCGGTTTCACCCCTCCACTTT. This gives the protein CASSRDRGAVSPLHF.

J is TRBJ2-7 and V is TRBV7-2, with TRBD1 matching over 7 bases. The CDR3 totals 16 residues. The V and J ends lost 3 bases and 0 bases, in that order; junction bases with no gene match: 8. Germline loops: CDR1 SGHTA, CDR2 FQGNSA. Written as DNA, the CDR3 is TGTGCCAGCAGCTTCTCAGGGGGTTGGAGCTCCTACGAGCAGTACTTC. It is translated as CASSFSGGWSSYEQYF.

This clonotype was seen a handful of times. The chain uses TRBV20-1 and TRBJ2-4; D ambiguous. Germline CDR1 and CDR2: DFQATT and SNEGSKA (reference sequence). The CDR3 contains 14 residues. Trimming pared 6 bases from V and 5 bases from J, leaving 17 bases between. CDR3 protein: CSASLGSRQNIQYF. CDR3 nucleotide sequence: TGCAGTGCCTCCTTGGGCTCCCGCCAAAACATTCAGTACTTC.

The chain joins TRBV7-9 to TRBJ2-3, with D hard to call. Germline lookup yields CDR1 SEHNR and CDR2 FQNEAQ (reference sequence). Trimming shortened V by 4 bases and J by 4 bases, and 15 bases separated the two germline ends. The CDR3 runs to 15 residues. CDR3 nucleotide sequence: TGTGCCAGCAGCTCTCGATCGGTGGGCGCAGATACGCAGTATTTT. It yields the protein CASSSRSVGADTQYF.

This clonotype turned up a few times. The V gene is TRBV5-1, the J gene TRBJ1-4; 7 bases fit TRBD1. Trimming took 1 base from V and 10 from J; bases not matched to a gene: 10. Germline V CDR1 and CDR2: SGHRS, YFSETQ. CDR3 length: 15 amino acids. The CDR3 protein is CASSLQGGGEGKLFF. The CDR3 nucleotides are TGCGCCAGCAGCTTGCAAGGGGGCGGCGAGGGAAAACTGTTTTTT.

The gene calls are TRBV20-1 and TRBJ2-3; weak D call: TRBD2 (6 bases). Between the trimmed V and J ends, which lost 7 bases and 1 base, there was a span of 9 bases. Germline CDR1 and CDR2: DFQATT and SNEGSKA (reference sequence). CDR3 length: 12 residues. The CDR3 loop reads CSVQRGTDTQYF. Written as DNA, the CDR3 is TGCAGTGTACAGCGGGGCACAGATACGCAGTATTTT.

In its sample, this clonotype was seen many times. V is TRBV4-3 and J is TRBJ2-3; D gene unclear. The CDR3 covers 14 residues. Trimming pared 2 bases from V and 2 bases from J, leaving 8 bases between. CDR1 and CDR2 from the germline V gene are LGHNA and YSLEER. The CDR3 is CASSQRPITDTQYF. The CDR3 DNA is TGCGCCAGCAGCCAAAGACCTATCACAGATACGCAGTATTTT.

This clonotype has a handful of counts. V and J are TRBV9 and TRBJ2-7; 7 bases match TRBD1. V shed 4 bases and J 3 bases; nucleotides not matched to a gene: 7. In germline, CDR1 is SGDLS, CDR2 YYNGEE. The CDR3 is 14 amino acids. DNA for the CDR3: TGTGCCAGCAGCACCGGACAGGACCTCTACGAGCAGTACTTC. It specifies CASSTGQDLYEQYF.

V is TRBV6-1 and J is TRBJ2-5, with TRBD2 matching over 14 bases. The V segment lost 5 bases and the J segment 4 bases; nucleotides outside the gene matches: 12. Germline values: CDR1 MNHNS, CDR2 SASEGT. There are 18 residues in the CDR3. CDR3 nucleotide sequence: TGTGCCAGCAGTCTGGGACTAGCGGGAGTTGAAAGGGGAGAGACCCAGTACTTC. Its translation is CASSLGLAGVERGETQYF.

The chain employs TRBV7-2 and TRBJ2-2; 9 nucleotides line up with TRBD1. J gave up 1 base and V 0 bases, and 0 bases lay outside the gene matches. CDR1 is SGHTA and CDR2 is FQGNSA in the germline V gene. The CDR3 covers 16 residues. The CDR3 coding sequence is TGTGCCAGCAGCTTAGCGGGACAGGGGAACACCGGGGAGCTGTTTTTT. This translates into CASSLAGQGNTGELFF.

To note about this clonotype: A junction end diverges from the germline sequence, so it may reflect a read error. V is TRBV7-2 and J is TRBJ2-3; D call uncertain. This CDR3 contains 15 residues. CDR1 and CDR2 (germline): SGHTA, FQGNSA. The chain's CDR3 is CASRLGNFATDTQYF. CDR3 nucleotide sequence: TGTGCCAGCAGGTTAGGGAACTTTGCCACAGATACGCAGTATTTT.

This clonotype was found a few times. The rearrangement links TRBV7-2 to TRBJ1-5; no reliable D call. Germline values: CDR1 SGHTA, CDR2 FQGNSA. The CDR3 covers 15 residues. Trimming took off 3 bases at V and 0 bases at J, with 9 bases between the two ends. CDR3 residues: CASSLRESSNQPQHF. As DNA, the CDR3 is TGTGCCAGCAGCTTGCGAGAAAGTAGCAATCAGCCCCAGCATTTT.

This clonotype was seen a single time. V gene TRBV20-1 combines with J gene TRBJ2-7; 8 bases map to TRBD1. Per germline, CDR1 DFQATT and CDR2 SNEGSKA (reference sequence). The V and J ends lost 6 bases and 2 bases, in that order; junction bases with no gene match: 6. This CDR3 spans 13 amino acids. The CDR3 sequence: CSALATGAYEQYF. The CDR3 DNA reads as TGCAGTGCACTTGCGACAGGGGCCTACGAGCAGTACTTC.

V usage is TRBV5-1 and J usage is TRBJ2-1, with 13 positions matching TRBD2. V lost 6 bases and J lost 5; bases outside the gene matches: 5. The CDR3 consists of 15 residues. CDR1 and CDR2 from the germline V gene are SGHRS and YFSETQ. The CDR3 sequence: CASTATSGRDNEQFF. The DNA for the CDR3 is TGCGCCAGCACCGCCACTAGCGGGAGGGACAATGAGCAGTTCTTC.

The chain carries TRBV7-6 and TRBJ1-4; D is ambiguous. Trimming cost V 1 base and J 0 bases, with 18 bases left between them. CDR1 and CDR2 (germline): SGHVS, FNYEAQ. The CDR3 runs to 19 residues. In nucleotides, the CDR3 is TGTGCCAGCAGCTTAGGAGGCGGAGAAGTACTAACAACTAATGAAAAACTGTTTTTT. Its translation is CASSLGGGEVLTTNEKLFF.

The sample holds a few counts of this clonotype. CDR3 residues: CASSDARNFMNTEAFF. For the CDR3, the DNA is TGTGCCAGCAGCGACGCCAGAAACTTCATGAACACTGAAGCTTTCTTT. The V and J genes are TRBV9 and TRBJ1-1; D unresolved. Germline loops: CDR1 SGDLS, CDR2 YYNGEE. The CDR3 consists of 16 residues. V lost 3 bases to trimming and J lost 0 bases, with 15 bases between them.

The V gene is TRBV3-1, the J gene TRBJ1-1, with D tentatively TRBD1 (5 bases). The CDR3 consists of 14 residues. Germline values: CDR1 LGHDT, CDR2 YNNKEL (reference sequence). V was clipped by 4 bases and J by 5 bases, with 14 bases between them. CDR3 region: CASSPTGRETEAFF. The CDR3 DNA reads TGTGCCAGCAGCCCAACCGGCAGGGAAACTGAAGCTTTCTTT.

The V gene is TRBV20-1, the J gene TRBJ2-7, with 9 bases identical to TRBD2. The CDR3 loop spans 18 amino acids. With 2 bases clipped from V and 3 bases from J, the junction kept 17 bases outside the gene matches. Germline loops: CDR1 DFQATT, CDR2 SNEGSKA (reference sequence). CDR3 bases: TGCAGTGCTAGAAGATCGAGGGGGAGTAGCGGGAGAATCTACGAGCAGTACTTC. This translates into CSARRSRGSSGRIYEQYF.

V usage is TRBV7-2 and J usage is TRBJ2-3; TRBD2 matches 8 bases. The germline gives CDR1 SGHTA, CDR2 FQGNSA. This CDR3 comprises 13 residues. V gave up 1 base and J gave up 8 bases; unmatched junction bases: 2. CDR3 amino acids: CASSLGTSTTQYF. CDR3 nucleotide sequence: TGTGCCAGCAGCTTAGGGACTAGCACTACGCAGTATTTT.

In this sample, this clonotype turned up many times. The chain recombines TRBV12-3 or TRBV12-4 with TRBJ2-5; perhaps TRBD2 as D (5 bases). This CDR3 contains 11 residues. V lost 6 bases, J lost 5 bases, and 7 bases lay in between. The CDR3 sequence is CASSWRETQYF. The DNA for the CDR3 is TGTGCCAGCAGCTGGAGGGAGACCCAGTACTTC.